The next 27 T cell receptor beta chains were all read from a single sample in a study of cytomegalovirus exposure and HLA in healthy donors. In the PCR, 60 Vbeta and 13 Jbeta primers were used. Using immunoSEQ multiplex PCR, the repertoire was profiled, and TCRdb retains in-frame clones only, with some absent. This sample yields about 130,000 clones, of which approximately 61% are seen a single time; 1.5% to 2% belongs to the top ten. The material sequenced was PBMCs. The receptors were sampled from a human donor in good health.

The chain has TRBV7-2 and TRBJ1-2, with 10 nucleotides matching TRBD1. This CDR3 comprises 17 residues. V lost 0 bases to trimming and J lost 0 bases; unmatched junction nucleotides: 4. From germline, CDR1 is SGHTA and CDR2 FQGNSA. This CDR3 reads CASSLAATGGTNYGYTF. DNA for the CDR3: TGTGCCAGCAGCTTAGCAGCGACAGGGGGCACTAACTATGGCTACACCTTC.

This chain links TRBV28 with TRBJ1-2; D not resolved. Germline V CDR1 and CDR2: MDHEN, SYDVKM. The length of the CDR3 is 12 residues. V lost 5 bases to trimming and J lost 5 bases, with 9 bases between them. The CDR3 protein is CASSTSSYGYTF. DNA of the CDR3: TGTGCCAGCAGTACTTCCTCGTATGGCTACACCTTC.

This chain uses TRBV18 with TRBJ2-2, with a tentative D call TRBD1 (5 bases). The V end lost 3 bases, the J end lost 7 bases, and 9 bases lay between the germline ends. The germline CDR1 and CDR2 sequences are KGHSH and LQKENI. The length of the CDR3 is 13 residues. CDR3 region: CASSPSGFGELFF. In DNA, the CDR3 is TGTGCCAGCTCACCTTCAGGGTTCGGGGAGCTGTTTTTT.

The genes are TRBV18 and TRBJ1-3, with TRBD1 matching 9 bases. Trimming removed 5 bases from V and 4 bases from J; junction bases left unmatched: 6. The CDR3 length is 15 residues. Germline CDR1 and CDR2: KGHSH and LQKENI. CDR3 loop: CASSKGTGSGNTIYF. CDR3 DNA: TGTGCCAGCTCAAAAGGGACAGGGAGCGGAAACACCATATATTTT.

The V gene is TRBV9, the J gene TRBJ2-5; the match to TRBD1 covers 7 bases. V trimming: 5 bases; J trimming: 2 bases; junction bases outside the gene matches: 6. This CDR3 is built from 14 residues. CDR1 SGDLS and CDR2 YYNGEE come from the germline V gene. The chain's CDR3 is CASSASGQQETQYF. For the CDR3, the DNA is TGTGCCAGCAGTGCCTCGGGACAGCAAGAGACCCAGTACTTC. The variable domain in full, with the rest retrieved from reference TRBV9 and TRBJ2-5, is DSGVTQTPKHLITATGQRVTLRCSPRSGDLSVYWYQQSLDQGLQFLIQYYNGEERAKGNILERFSAQQFPDLHSELNLSSLELGDSALYFCASSASGQQETQYFGPGTRLLVL.

As DNA, the CDR3 is TGTGCCAGCAGCCGGGACAGGGGCGAAGAGACCCAGTACTTC. Protein product: CASSRDRGEETQYF. The rearrangement joins TRBV2 to TRBJ2-5, with 10 bases matching TRBD1. Per the germline V gene, CDR1 is SNHLY and CDR2 is FYNNEI. Trimming removed 6 bases from V and 3 bases from J; junction bases left unmatched: 4. The CDR3 has 14 residues.

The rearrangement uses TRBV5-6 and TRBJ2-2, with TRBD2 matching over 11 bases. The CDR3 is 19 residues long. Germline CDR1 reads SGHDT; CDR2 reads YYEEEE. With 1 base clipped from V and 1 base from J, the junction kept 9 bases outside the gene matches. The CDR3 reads CASSLHPITSGRNTGELFF. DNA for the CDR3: TGTGCCAGCAGCTTGCACCCAATAACTAGCGGGAGGAACACCGGGGAGCTGTTTTTT.

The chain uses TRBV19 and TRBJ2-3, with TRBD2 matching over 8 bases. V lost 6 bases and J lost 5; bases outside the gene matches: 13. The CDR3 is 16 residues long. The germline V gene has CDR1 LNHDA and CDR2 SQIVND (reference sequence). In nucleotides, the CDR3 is TGTGCCAGTAGCGCAGCCTCGGGACTAGGTAGAGATACGCAGTATTTT. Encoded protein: CASSAASGLGRDTQYF.

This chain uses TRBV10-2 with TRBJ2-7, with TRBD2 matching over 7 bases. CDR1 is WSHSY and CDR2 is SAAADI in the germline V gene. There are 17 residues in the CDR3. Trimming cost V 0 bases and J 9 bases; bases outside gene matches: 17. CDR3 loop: CASSESIGDYANLAQYF. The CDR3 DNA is TGCGCCAGCAGTGAGTCTATTGGGGACTATGCCAACCTCGCGCAGTACTTC.

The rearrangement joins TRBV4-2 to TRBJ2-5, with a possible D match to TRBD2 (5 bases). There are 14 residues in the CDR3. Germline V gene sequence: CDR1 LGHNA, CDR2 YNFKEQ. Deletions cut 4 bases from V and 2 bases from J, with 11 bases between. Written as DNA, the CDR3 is TGTGCCAGCAGCCCCGGAGGCGAACAAGAGACCCAGTACTTC. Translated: CASSPGGEQETQYF.

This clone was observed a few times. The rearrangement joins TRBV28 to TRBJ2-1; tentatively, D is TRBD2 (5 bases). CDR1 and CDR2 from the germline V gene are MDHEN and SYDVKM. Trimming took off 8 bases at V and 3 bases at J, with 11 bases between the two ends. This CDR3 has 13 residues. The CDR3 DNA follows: TGTGCCAGCTATGCTCGGGGCTACAATGAGCAGTTCTTC. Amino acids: CASYARGYNEQFF.

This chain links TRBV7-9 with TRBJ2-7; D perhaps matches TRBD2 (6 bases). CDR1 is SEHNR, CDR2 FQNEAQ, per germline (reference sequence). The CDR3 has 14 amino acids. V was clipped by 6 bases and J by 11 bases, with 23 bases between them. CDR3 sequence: CASRHGGSNPREYF. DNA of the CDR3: TGTGCCAGCAGGCATGGGGGGTCTAATCCCCGGGAGTACTTC.

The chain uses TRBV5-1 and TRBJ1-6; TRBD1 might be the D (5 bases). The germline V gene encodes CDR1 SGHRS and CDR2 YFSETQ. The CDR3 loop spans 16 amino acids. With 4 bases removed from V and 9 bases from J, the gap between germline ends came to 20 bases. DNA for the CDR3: TGCGCCAGCAGCAAGGACCCTGGGGCGAGTGGTTCACCCCTCCACTTT. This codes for CASSKDPGASGSPLHF.

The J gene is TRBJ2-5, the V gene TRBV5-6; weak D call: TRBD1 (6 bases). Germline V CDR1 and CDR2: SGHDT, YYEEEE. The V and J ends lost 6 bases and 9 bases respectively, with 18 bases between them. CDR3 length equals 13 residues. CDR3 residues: CASTPPGHHAQYF. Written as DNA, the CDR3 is TGTGCCAGCACCCCTCCGGGACACCATGCCCAGTACTTC.

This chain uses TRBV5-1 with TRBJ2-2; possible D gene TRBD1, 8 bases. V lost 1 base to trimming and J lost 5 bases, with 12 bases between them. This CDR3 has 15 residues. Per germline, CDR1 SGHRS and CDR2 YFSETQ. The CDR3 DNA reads TGCGCCAGCAGCTTGACAGGGGGGGAAACCGGGGAGCTGTTTTTT. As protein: CASSLTGGETGELFF.

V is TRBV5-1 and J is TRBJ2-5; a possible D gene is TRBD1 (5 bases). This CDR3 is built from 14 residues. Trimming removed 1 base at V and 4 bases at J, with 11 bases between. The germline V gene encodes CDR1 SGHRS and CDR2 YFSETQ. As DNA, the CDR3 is TGCGCCAGCAGCTTGCTAGGGGAAGGAGAGACCCAGTACTTC. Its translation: CASSLLGEGETQYF.

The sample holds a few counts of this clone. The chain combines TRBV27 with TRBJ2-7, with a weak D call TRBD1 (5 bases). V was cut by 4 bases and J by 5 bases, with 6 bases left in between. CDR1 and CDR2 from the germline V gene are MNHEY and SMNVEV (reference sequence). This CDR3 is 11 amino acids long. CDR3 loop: CASSWGNEQYF. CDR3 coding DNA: TGTGCCAGCAGTTGGGGCAACGAGCAGTACTTC.

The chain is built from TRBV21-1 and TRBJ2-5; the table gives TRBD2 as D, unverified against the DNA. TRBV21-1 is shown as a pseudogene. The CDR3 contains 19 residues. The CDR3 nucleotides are TGTGCCAGCAGCAAAGTAGGGGGACTAGCGGAATGGTACCAAGAGACCCAGTACTTC. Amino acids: CASSKVGGLAEWYQETQYF.

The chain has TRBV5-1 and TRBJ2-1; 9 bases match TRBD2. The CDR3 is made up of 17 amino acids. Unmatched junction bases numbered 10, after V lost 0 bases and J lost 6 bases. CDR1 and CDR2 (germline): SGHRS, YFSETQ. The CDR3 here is CASSLGGSGRPLNEQFF. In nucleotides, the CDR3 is TGCGCCAGCAGCTTGGGGGGTAGCGGGAGACCCCTCAATGAGCAGTTCTTC.

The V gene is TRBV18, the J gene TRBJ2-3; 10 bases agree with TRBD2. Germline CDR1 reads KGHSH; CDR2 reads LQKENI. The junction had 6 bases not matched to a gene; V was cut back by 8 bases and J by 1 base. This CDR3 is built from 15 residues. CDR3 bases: TGTGCCAGCCAAGGAGCGGGAGGGGGCACAGATACGCAGTATTTT. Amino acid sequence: CASQGAGGGTDTQYF. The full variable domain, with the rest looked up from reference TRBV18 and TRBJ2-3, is NAGVMQNPRHLVRRRGQEARLRCSPMKGHSHVYWYRQLPEEGLKFMVYLQKENIIDESGMPKERFSAEFPKEGPSILRIQQVVRGDSAAYFCASQGAGGGTDTQYFGPGTRLTVL.

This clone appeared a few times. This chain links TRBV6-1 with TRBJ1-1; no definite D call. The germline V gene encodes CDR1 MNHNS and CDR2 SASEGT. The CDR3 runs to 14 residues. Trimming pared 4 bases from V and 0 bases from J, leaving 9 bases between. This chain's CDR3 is CASSATVLNTEAFF. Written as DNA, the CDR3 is TGTGCCAGCAGTGCCACAGTATTGAACACTGAAGCTTTCTTT.

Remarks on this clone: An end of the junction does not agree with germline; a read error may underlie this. The CDR3 loop reads CAGRGIRGTGELFF. In DNA form, the CDR3 reads TGTGCCGGCAGAGGTATCAGGGGGACCGGGGAGCTGTTTTTT. This chain uses TRBV6-1 with TRBJ2-2; TRBD1 matches at 7 bases. Per germline, CDR1 MNHNS and CDR2 SASEGT. This CDR3 comprises 14 residues.

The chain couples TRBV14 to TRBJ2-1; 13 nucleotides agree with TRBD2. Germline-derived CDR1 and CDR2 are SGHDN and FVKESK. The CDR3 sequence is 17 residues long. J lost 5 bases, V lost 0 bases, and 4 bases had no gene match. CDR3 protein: CASSQDRLAGGNNEQFF. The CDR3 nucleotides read TGTGCCAGCAGCCAAGATAGACTAGCGGGAGGCAACAATGAGCAGTTCTTC.

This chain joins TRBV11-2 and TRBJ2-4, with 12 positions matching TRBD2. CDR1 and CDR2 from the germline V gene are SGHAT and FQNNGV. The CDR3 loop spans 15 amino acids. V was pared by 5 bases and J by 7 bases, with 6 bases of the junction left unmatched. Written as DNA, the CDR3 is TGTGCCAGCAGCCGACTAGCGGGAGTGGGGAACATTCAGTACTTC. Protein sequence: CASSRLAGVGNIQYF.

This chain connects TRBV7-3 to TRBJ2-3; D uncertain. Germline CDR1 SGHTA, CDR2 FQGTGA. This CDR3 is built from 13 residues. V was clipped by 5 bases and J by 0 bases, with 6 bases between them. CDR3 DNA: TGTGCCAGCAGCCCCCTCAGCACAGATACGCAGTATTTT. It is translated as CASSPLSTDTQYF.

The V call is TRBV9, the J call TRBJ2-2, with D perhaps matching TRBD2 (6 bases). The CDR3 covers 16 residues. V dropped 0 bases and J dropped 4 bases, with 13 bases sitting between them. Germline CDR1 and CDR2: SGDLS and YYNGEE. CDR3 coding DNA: TGTGCCAGCAGCGTAGGTTCTGCGGGACCCACCGGGGAGCTGTTTTTT. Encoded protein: CASSVGSAGPTGELFF.

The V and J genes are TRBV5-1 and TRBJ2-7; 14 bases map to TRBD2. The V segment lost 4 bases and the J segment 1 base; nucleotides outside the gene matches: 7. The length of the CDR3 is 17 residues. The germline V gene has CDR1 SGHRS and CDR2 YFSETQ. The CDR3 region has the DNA TGCGCCAGCAGCCCAAATGGACTAGCGGGAGGTTCCTACGAGCAGTACTTC. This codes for CASSPNGLAGGSYEQYF.